This entry lists 27 T cell receptor beta chains sequenced from one sample in a study of T cell responses to AZD1222 COVID-19 vaccine. The assay was immunoSEQ multiplex PCR, and TCRdb's table has in-frame clones only and misses some. The table lists 150,000 to 200,000 clones, roughly 92% of them singletons. The sequenced sample was peripheral blood, obtained 28 days after the second dose of the MenACWY control vaccine. These receptors all stem from an adult who received the MenACWY meningococcal vaccine as a control.

The rearrangement links TRBV11-2 to TRBJ2-7; the D gene is possibly TRBD2 (5 bases). V lost 1 base to trimming and J lost 2 bases, with 12 bases between them. The CDR3 covers 15 residues. Germline lookup yields CDR1 SGHAT and CDR2 FQNNGV. This CDR3 is CASSLGAGTPYEQYF. In DNA form, the CDR3 reads TGTGCCAGCAGCTTAGGTGCGGGCACCCCCTACGAGCAGTACTTC.

The chain carries TRBV29-1 and TRBJ1-5, with TRBD1 matching 8 bases. The germline gives CDR1 SQVTM, CDR2 ANQGSEA. The length of the CDR3 is 14 residues. Unmatched junction bases numbered 5, after V lost 6 bases and J lost 1 base. The CDR3, as DNA: TGCAGCGTCCGGACAGGGTGGAGCAATCAGCCCCAGCATTTT. It codes for CSVRTGWSNQPQHF.

In DNA, the CDR3 is TGTGCCAGCAGCAAAGTGGAGGGAATTTTCAAAAACATTCAGTACTTC. Translating it yields CASSKVEGIFKNIQYF. The genes are TRBV21-1 and TRBJ2-4; TRBD2 is taken as the D call from the table, unchecked against the DNA. TRBV21-1 is recorded as a pseudogene. The CDR3 runs to 16 residues.

V usage is TRBV6-2 or TRBV6-3 and J usage is TRBJ2-3; 7 bases align to TRBD1. The CDR3 is 16 residues long. Germline CDR1 MNHEY, CDR2 SVGEGT. Trimming at V came to 2 bases and at J to 3 bases, leaving 8 bases not matched to a gene. As DNA, the CDR3 is TGTGCCAGCAGTTACCCCCGACAGGGAGTGACAGATACGCAGTATTTT. Translation: CASSYPRQGVTDTQYF.

Worth noting for this clone: This specimen includes other DNA sequences encoding the same CDR3. This rearrangement joins TRBV5-1 to TRBJ2-3, with 10 bases fitting TRBD1. The ends lost 2 bases at V and 1 base at J; junction bases unmatched: 4. Per the germline V gene, CDR1 is SGHRS and CDR2 is YFSETQ. The CDR3 has 16 amino acids. CDR3 in amino acids: CASSLAGTGGTDTQYF. CDR3 DNA sequence: TGCGCCAGCAGCTTAGCCGGGACAGGGGGCACAGATACGCAGTATTTT.

The chain couples TRBV28 to TRBJ2-1; D remains unclear. The V and J ends lost 2 bases and 10 bases respectively, with 9 bases between them. The CDR3 extends over 12 amino acids. The germline CDR1 and CDR2 sequences are MDHEN and SYDVKM. CDR3 loop: CASSLATGEQFF. The CDR3 DNA sequence: TGTGCCAGCAGTTTAGCGACCGGGGAGCAGTTCTTC.

The chain combines TRBV7-2 with TRBJ1-2, with TRBD1 as a possible D gene (5 bases). Germline CDR1 reads SGHTA; CDR2 reads FQGNSA. V was cut by 4 bases and J by 8 bases, with 14 bases left in between. CDR3 size: 13 residues. CDR3 amino acids: CASSYARAEGYTF. The CDR3 DNA sequence: TGTGCCAGCAGCTACGCCAGGGCGGAAGGCTACACCTTC.

The rearrangement joins TRBV6-5 to TRBJ1-4, with TRBD1 matching over 8 bases. Germline V gene data show CDR1 as MNHEY and CDR2 as SVGAGI. The CDR3 is made up of 12 amino acids. This CDR3 reads CATGVGNEKLFF. CDR3 bases: TGTGCGACAGGGGTTGGTAATGAAAAACTGTTTTTT.

V gene TRBV5-1 combines with J gene TRBJ1-4; TRBD1 aligns across 7 bases. The V and J ends lost 1 base and 5 bases, in that order; junction bases with no gene match: 5. CDR3 length equals 15 residues. The germline V gene encodes CDR1 SGHRS and CDR2 YFSETQ. CDR3 loop: CASSLLQGTNEKLFF. CDR3 coding DNA: TGCGCCAGCAGCTTGCTACAGGGGACAAATGAAAAACTGTTTTTT.

The rearrangement uses TRBV7-9 and TRBJ1-5; D not certain. CDR1 and CDR2 (germline): SEHNR, FQNEAQ (reference sequence). The CDR3 runs to 13 residues. V lost 3 bases and J 10 bases, leaving 13 bases between the germline ends. CDR3 bases: TGTGCCAGCAGCTTCCCTGGGGTCAGCCCCCAGCATTTT. Its translation is CASSFPGVSPQHF.

This clone was detected only once. This sequence joins TRBV29-1 and TRBJ2-1; TRBD1 agrees at 11 bases. CDR3 length equals 14 residues. Germline assignment: CDR1 SQVTM and CDR2 ANQGSEA. The junction had 4 bases not matched to a gene; V was cut back by 7 bases and J by 2 bases. The DNA of the CDR3 is TGCAGCGCCCCGGGACAGGGGGCCTACAATGAGCAGTTCTTC. Protein sequence: CSAPGQGAYNEQFF.

The J gene is TRBJ2-1, the V gene TRBV7-8, with 12 positions matching TRBD2. Per the germline V gene, CDR1 is SGHVS and CDR2 is FQNEAQ. Trimming cost V 4 bases and J 10 bases; bases outside gene matches: 2. The CDR3 is made up of 13 amino acids. The chain's CDR3 is CASSSGLAGEQFF. CDR3 in DNA: TGTGCCAGCAGCTCAGGACTAGCGGGAGAGCAGTTCTTC.

The rearrangement joins TRBV2 to TRBJ1-5, with D maybe TRBD1 (6 bases). From germline, CDR1 is SNHLY and CDR2 FYNNEI. CDR3 size: 10 residues. Trimming removed 6 bases at V and 12 bases at J, with 9 bases between. This CDR3 is CASRGAFQHF. DNA of the CDR3: TGTGCCAGCAGGGGGGCCTTCCAGCATTTT.

V and J are TRBV19 and TRBJ2-2; unclear D gene. V was shortened by 4 bases and J by 5 bases, with 11 bases between the two germline ends. CDR1 LNHDA and CDR2 SQIVND come from the germline V gene (reference sequence). The CDR3 sequence is 14 residues long. The CDR3 sequence: CASSTLAGTGELFF. In DNA, the CDR3 is TGTGCCAGTAGTACCTTGGCAGGAACCGGGGAGCTGTTTTTT.

In this sample, this clone turned up once. The J gene is TRBJ2-5, the V gene TRBV19; D tentatively reads TRBD1 or TRBD2 (5 bases each). The CDR3 has 13 amino acids. V was pared by 3 bases and J by 4 bases, with 9 bases between. Germline V gene data show CDR1 as LNHDA and CDR2 as SQIVND (reference sequence). CDR3 region: CASSIGDRETQYF. For the CDR3, the DNA is TGTGCCAGTAGTATCGGGGACCGAGAGACCCAGTACTTC.

This clone was observed a single time. The same CDR3 is also encoded by other DNA sequences in this sample. The chain is built from TRBV11-2 and TRBJ2-1; D is possibly TRBD2 (6 bases). V lost 5 bases and J lost 4, with 9 bases in between. In germline, CDR1 is SGHAT, CDR2 FQNNGV. This CDR3 comprises 13 residues. The CDR3 DNA reads as TGTGCCAGCAGCCCCGGGAGTTACAATGAGCAGTTCTTC. Its protein product is CASSPGSYNEQFF.

The chain has TRBV7-9 and TRBJ2-5; TRBD2 aligns across 7 bases. Germline V gives CDR1 SEHNR, CDR2 FQNEAQ (reference sequence). After removal of 9 bases from V and 5 bases from J, the junction contained 12 bases not matched to a gene. This CDR3 is built from 14 residues. As DNA, the CDR3 is TGTGCCAGTCGTCCCGGGGGGATCGAGGAGACCCAGTACTTC. Translating it yields CASRPGGIEETQYF.

The chain links TRBV6-6 to TRBJ1-4; D perhaps matches TRBD1 (5 bases). CDR3 length equals 15 residues. V was cut by 5 bases and J by 5 bases, with 15 bases left in between. Germline V lookup: CDR1 MNHNY, CDR2 SVGAGI (reference sequence). The CDR3 region has the DNA TGTGCCAGCAGTACCAGACAGAGATCCAATGAAAAACTGTTTTTT. Translating it yields CASSTRQRSNEKLFF.

This chain links TRBV11-3 with TRBJ1-3; D uncertain. The germline V and J ends were trimmed by 4 bases and 3 bases, with 10 bases remaining between them. The CDR3 has 14 residues. Germline CDR1 SGHNT, CDR2 YENEEA. CDR3 sequence (DNA): TGTGCCAGCAGCTCTCCAAGGGTTGGAAACACCATATATTTT. This codes for CASSSPRVGNTIYF.

This clone was counted only a few times. The chain combines TRBV27 with TRBJ1-2; D is possibly TRBD1 (6 bases). Germline CDR1 is MNHEY and CDR2 is SMNVEV (reference sequence). CDR3 length: 13 residues. Trimming left V 4 bases short and J 4 bases short, with 10 bases between. CDR3 nucleotide sequence: TGTGCCAGCAGTTCGACAGGCGTCTATGGCTACACCTTC. Amino acid sequence: CASSSTGVYGYTF.

In nucleotides, the CDR3 is TGTGCCAGCTGCTCCGGGACAGACAACACCGGGGAGCTGTTTTTT. Translated, it gives CASCSGTDNTGELFF. The chain is built from TRBV25-1 and TRBJ2-2, with 7 bases aligning to TRBD1. V dropped 8 bases and J dropped 2; count of bases not matched to a gene: 8. Per germline, CDR1 MGHDK and CDR2 SYGVNS. CDR3 size: 15 residues.

V is TRBV5-1 and J is TRBJ2-1; D may match TRBD1 or TRBD2 (5 bases each). The CDR3 is 13 amino acids. Germline CDR1 is SGHRS and CDR2 is YFSETQ. With 4 bases removed from V and 5 bases from J, the gap between germline ends came to 10 bases. The CDR3 coding sequence is TGCGCCAGCAGCCTCGGGACCAACAATGAGCAGTTCTTC. Encoded protein: CASSLGTNNEQFF.

This rearrangement joins TRBV6-5 to TRBJ1-4; 9 nucleotides agree with TRBD1. After removal of 6 bases from V and 6 bases from J, the junction contained 2 bases not matched to a gene. Germline values: CDR1 MNHEY, CDR2 SVGAGI. The CDR3 extends over 13 amino acids. This CDR3 reads CASSRQGDEKLFF. The CDR3 DNA reads TGTGCCAGCAGCCGACAGGGGGATGAAAAACTGTTTTTT.

The chain has TRBV5-1 and TRBJ2-5, with 7 bases matching TRBD2. Germline loops: CDR1 SGHRS, CDR2 YFSETQ. This CDR3 contains 17 residues. The V and J ends lost 0 bases and 1 base, in that order; junction bases with no gene match: 9. The chain's CDR3 is CASSLGGEGPGQETQYF. Written as DNA, the CDR3 is TGCGCCAGCAGCTTGGGAGGGGAGGGACCCGGCCAAGAGACCCAGTACTTC.

The chain has TRBV4-2 and TRBJ1-1, with TRBD1 matching 8 bases. The CDR3 is 15 amino acids. The germline CDR1 and CDR2 sequences are LGHNA and YNFKEQ. V trimming: 2 bases; J trimming: 12 bases; junction bases outside the gene matches: 14. Here the CDR3 DNA reads TGTGCCAGCAGCCAATCCCGGCAGGGACAGGCGGTCACTTTCTTT. Its translation is CASSQSRQGQAVTFF.

The chain links TRBV5-5 to TRBJ1-5; the D is unclear. The germline V gene encodes CDR1 SGHKS and CDR2 YYEKEE (reference sequence). There are 16 residues in the CDR3. V was shortened by 5 bases and J by 2 bases, with 17 bases between the two germline ends. The CDR3 bases are TGTGCCAGCAGTTTCAGGCCGCCGGCAGGCAATCAGCCCCAGCATTTT. Its translation is CASSFRPPAGNQPQHF.

This chain connects TRBV19 to TRBJ2-1; maybe TRBD2 (6 bases). Trimming took 2 bases from V and 0 from J, leaving 8 bases between them. The CDR3 loop spans 15 amino acids. CDR1 and CDR2 (germline): LNHDA, SQIVND (reference sequence). The CDR3 sequence: CASSIRERSYNEQFF. Here the CDR3 DNA reads TGTGCCAGTAGTATACGGGAGCGCTCCTACAATGAGCAGTTCTTC.